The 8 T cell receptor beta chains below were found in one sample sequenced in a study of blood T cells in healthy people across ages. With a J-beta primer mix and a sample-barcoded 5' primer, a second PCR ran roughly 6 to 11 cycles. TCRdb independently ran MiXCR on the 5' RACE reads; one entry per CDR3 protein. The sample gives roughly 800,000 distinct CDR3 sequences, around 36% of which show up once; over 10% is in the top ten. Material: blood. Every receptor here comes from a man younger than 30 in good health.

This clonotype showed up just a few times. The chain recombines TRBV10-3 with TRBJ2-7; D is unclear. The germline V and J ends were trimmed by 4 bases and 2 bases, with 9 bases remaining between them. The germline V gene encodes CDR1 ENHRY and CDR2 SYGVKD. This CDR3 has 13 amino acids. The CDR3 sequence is CAISGTGTYEQYF. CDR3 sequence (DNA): TGTGCCATCAGTGGGACCGGTACCTACGAGCAGTACTTC.

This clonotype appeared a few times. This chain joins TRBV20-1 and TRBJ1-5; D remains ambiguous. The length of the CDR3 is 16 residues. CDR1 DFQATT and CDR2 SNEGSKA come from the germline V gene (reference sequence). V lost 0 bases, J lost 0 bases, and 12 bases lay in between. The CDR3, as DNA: TGCAGTGCTAGAGATAGTGGCGGGATTAGCAATCAGCCCCAGCATTTT. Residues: CSARDSGGISNQPQHF.

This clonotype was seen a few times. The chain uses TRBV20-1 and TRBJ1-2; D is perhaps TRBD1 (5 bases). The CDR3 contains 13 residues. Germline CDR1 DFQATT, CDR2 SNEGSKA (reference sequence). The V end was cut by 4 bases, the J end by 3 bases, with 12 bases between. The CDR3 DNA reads TGCAGTGCTACGGGCAGGGAAGACTATGGCTACACCTTC. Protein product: CSATGREDYGYTF.

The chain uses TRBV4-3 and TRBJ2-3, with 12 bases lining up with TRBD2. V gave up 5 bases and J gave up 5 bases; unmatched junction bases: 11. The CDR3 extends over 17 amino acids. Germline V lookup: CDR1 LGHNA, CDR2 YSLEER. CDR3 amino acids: CASSGSLAGGLGDTQYF. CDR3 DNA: TGCGCCAGCAGCGGTTCTCTAGCGGGAGGGCTGGGAGATACGCAGTATTTT.

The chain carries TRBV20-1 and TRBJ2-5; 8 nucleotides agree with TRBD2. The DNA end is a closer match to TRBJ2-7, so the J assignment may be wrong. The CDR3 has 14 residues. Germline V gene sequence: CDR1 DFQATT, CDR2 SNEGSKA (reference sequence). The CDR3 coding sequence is TGCAGTGCCAATAGCGGGGACGTTGTTGGCGAGCAGTACTTC. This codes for CSANSGDVVGEQYF.

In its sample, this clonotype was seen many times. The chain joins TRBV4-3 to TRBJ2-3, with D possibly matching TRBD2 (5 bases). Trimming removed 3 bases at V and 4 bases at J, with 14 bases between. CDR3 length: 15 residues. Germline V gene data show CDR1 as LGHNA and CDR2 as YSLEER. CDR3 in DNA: TGCGCCAGCAGCCATAGAGGGTTCACTGCAGATACGCAGTATTTT. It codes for CASSHRGFTADTQYF.

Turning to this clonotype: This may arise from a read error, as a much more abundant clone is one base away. The CDR3 loop reads CASNSLLDSYEQYF. In DNA, the CDR3 is TGTGCCAGCAACTCACTACTAGACTCCTACGAGCAGTACTTC. The rearrangement joins TRBV7-2 to TRBJ2-7; D perhaps matches TRBD2 (5 bases). CDR1 and CDR2 (germline): SGHTA, FQGNSA. The CDR3 has 14 amino acids. Trimming stripped 7 bases from V and 0 bases from J, with 13 bases between.

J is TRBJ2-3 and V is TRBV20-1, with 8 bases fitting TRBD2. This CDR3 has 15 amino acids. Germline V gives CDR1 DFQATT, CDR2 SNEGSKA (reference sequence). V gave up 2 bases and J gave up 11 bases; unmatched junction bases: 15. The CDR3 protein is CSARSSGGPWGMQYF. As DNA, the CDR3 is TGCAGTGCTAGATCGAGCGGGGGCCCTTGGGGTATGCAGTATTTT.